This passage covers 22 T cell receptor beta chains from one sample sequenced in a study of beta chain features in type 1 diabetes listed by TCRdb under 2018. Findings and caveats that apply to the study as a whole: Type 1 diabetes patients showed a moderate but significant shortening of TCRB CDR3 length in all four CD4+ subsets.

The library was prepared using the immunoSEQ multiplex PCR assay. All of the isolated RNA was reverse transcribed with the High Capacity cDNA Reverse Transcription Kit, so expressed TCRB transcripts were sequenced. TCRdb provides this immuneACCESS table in a form limited to in-frame rearrangements. Some clones are lacking; in checked studies, under half of them reflect an unresolved V gene, and why the rest are absent is not known. The sample records some 290,000 clones, 24% of which are singletons. Together, the top ten hold roughly 0.011% of the sample. No antigen is known for these receptors. Source material: naive CD4+ T cells from blood. The sample's cell subset or site label is to be understood as: true naive CD4+ T cells. The receptor source for this set is a woman in her twenties or thirties with type 1 diabetes.

The rearrangement uses TRBV7-2 and TRBJ2-1, with D maybe TRBD2 (6 bases). V was clipped by 0 bases and J by 5 bases, with 14 bases between them. CDR3 length: 16 amino acids. CDR1 and CDR2 from the germline V gene are SGHTA and FQGNSA. This chain's CDR3 is CASSLARAGQHNEQFF. DNA for the CDR3: TGTGCCAGCAGCTTAGCGCGAGCGGGCCAACACAATGAGCAGTTCTTC. Full variable domain (rest looked up from reference TRBV7-2 and TRBJ2-1): GAGVSQSPSNKVTEKGKDVELRCDPISGHTALYWYRQSLGQGLEFLIYFQGNSAPDKSGLPSDRFSAERTGGSVSTLTIQRTQQEDSAVYLCASSLARAGQHNEQFFGPGTRLTVL.

CDR3 sequence reads: CASSLGGGQGASQFF. The CDR3 nucleotides read TGTGCCAGCAGCTTAGGAGGCGGACAGGGAGCGTCTCAGTTCTTC. This chain links TRBV7-9 with TRBJ2-1, with 8 bases fitting TRBD1. Germline CDR1 and CDR2: SEHNR and FQNEAQ (reference sequence). The CDR3 has 15 amino acids. J gave up 13 bases and V 1 base, and 12 bases lay outside the gene matches.

This chain uses TRBV29-1 with TRBJ1-1, with 11 bases identical to TRBD1. Unmatched junction bases numbered 6, after V lost 7 bases and J lost 5 bases. The CDR3 sequence is 13 residues long. Germline assignment: CDR1 SQVTM and CDR2 ANQGSEA. The CDR3 loop is CSATGTGGTEAFF. CDR3 nucleotides: TGCAGCGCCACCGGGACAGGGGGAACTGAAGCTTTCTTT.

This rearrangement joins TRBV5-6 to TRBJ2-5; the D gene is possibly TRBD2 (5 bases). Germline CDR1 and CDR2: SGHDT and YYEEEE. CDR3 length: 13 amino acids. V lost 2 bases, J lost 8 bases, and 13 bases lay in between. CDR3 DNA: TGTGCCAGCAGCTTACTATACGGGGTAACCCAGTACTTC. Translated, it gives CASSLLYGVTQYF.

The genes are TRBV18 and TRBJ2-3; unclear D gene. CDR1 is KGHSH and CDR2 is LQKENI in the germline V gene. CDR3 length: 14 residues. V was clipped by 10 bases and J by 2 bases, with 16 bases between them. The CDR3 DNA is TGTGCCACCACCCCACCGGGCATCACAGATACGCAGTATTTT. It translates to CATTPPGITDTQYF.

The chain links TRBV10-2 to TRBJ2-1, with a tentative D call TRBD2 (5 bases). Trimming removed 0 bases from V and 5 bases from J, with 17 bases in between. In germline, CDR1 is WSHSY, CDR2 SAAADI. This CDR3 is 17 amino acids long. Here the CDR3 DNA reads TGCGCCAGCAGTGAGTCTGGTCCCGGGATGACCCACAATGAGCAGTTCTTC. Translating it yields CASSESGPGMTHNEQFF.

This clone appeared a few times. This sequence joins TRBV9 and TRBJ2-1; D is perhaps TRBD2 (5 bases). Germline V gives CDR1 SGDLS, CDR2 YYNGEE. Deletions cut 0 bases from V and 11 bases from J, with 12 bases between. CDR3 length: 13 residues. As DNA, the CDR3 is TGTGCCAGCAGCGTAGCCCCGGACTCCCAGCAGTTCTTC. Its protein is CASSVAPDSQQFF.

This chain's CDR3 is CAWSVQVGDGYTF. In DNA form, the CDR3 reads TGTGCCTGGAGTGTTCAGGTGGGCGATGGCTACACCTTC. The chain links TRBV30 to TRBJ1-2; unclear D gene. Germline V gives CDR1 GTSNPN, CDR2 SVGIG (reference sequence). CDR3 length equals 13 residues. V lost 0 bases, J lost 6 bases, and 11 bases lay in between.

Comment on this clone: Other DNA sequences in the same sample also yield this CDR3. The chain uses TRBV18 and TRBJ1-2; perhaps TRBD1 as D (5 bases). The germline V and J ends were trimmed by 6 bases and 1 base, with 9 bases remaining between them. The V gene's germline CDR1 is KGHSH and CDR2 LQKENI. The CDR3 totals 13 residues. For the CDR3, the DNA is TGTGCCAGCTCCCTCGACAGTAACTATGGCTACACCTTC. Its protein is CASSLDSNYGYTF.

This clone was counted only a few times. The chain recombines TRBV7-9 with TRBJ1-1, with D uncertain. V lost 3 bases and J lost 0, with 11 bases in between. The CDR3 contains 15 residues. Germline V gives CDR1 SEHNR, CDR2 FQNEAQ (reference sequence). The CDR3 here is CASSFSPGMNTEAFF. The CDR3 region has the DNA TGTGCCAGCAGCTTTTCTCCGGGAATGAACACTGAAGCTTTCTTT.

The sample holds a few counts of this clone. This chain uses TRBV29-1 with TRBJ2-5; possibly TRBD2 for D (6 bases). V was trimmed by 6 bases and J by 1 base, leaving 18 bases between them. The CDR3 loop spans 15 amino acids. Germline V CDR1 and CDR2: SQVTM, ANQGSEA. CDR3 DNA sequence: TGCAGCGTGGGGGACTCGCCGTCAGGCCAAGAGACCCAGTACTTC. Its protein product is CSVGDSPSGQETQYF.

The chain uses TRBV11-2 and TRBJ2-5; 10 bases fit TRBD2. The V and J ends lost 5 bases and 2 bases, in that order; junction bases with no gene match: 8. CDR3 length equals 16 residues. Germline CDR1 SGHAT, CDR2 FQNNGV. CDR3 nucleotides: TGTGCCAGCAGCCAAGGTACTAGCGGGGCTCAAGAGACCCAGTACTTC. It codes for CASSQGTSGAQETQYF. The full variable domain, with the rest looked up from reference TRBV11-2 and TRBJ2-5, is EAGVAQSPRYKIIEKRQSVAFWCNPISGHATLYWYQQILGQGPKLLIQFQNNGVVDDSQLPKDRFSAERLKGVDSTLKIQPAKLEDSAVYLCASSQGTSGAQETQYFGPGTRLLVL.

This rearrangement joins TRBV5-1 to TRBJ2-5; a weak D match, TRBD1 (5 bases). The CDR3 is 15 amino acids. Germline CDR1 SGHRS, CDR2 YFSETQ. With 5 bases removed from V and 2 bases from J, the gap between germline ends came to 16 bases. CDR3 sequence reads: CASRDTGSPQETQYF. The CDR3 DNA reads as TGCGCCAGCAGGGACACTGGTTCCCCTCAAGAGACCCAGTACTTC. Variable domain in full (rest from reference TRBV5-1 and TRBJ2-5): KAGVTQTPRYLIKTRGQQVTLSCSPISGHRSVSWYQQTPGQGLQFLFEYFSETQRNKGNFPGRFSGRQFSNSRSEMNVSTLELGDSALYLCASRDTGSPQETQYFGPGTRLLVL.

The sample holds a few counts of this clone. The chain joins TRBV7-9 to TRBJ2-3, with D possibly matching TRBD1 (6 bases). Germline loops: CDR1 SEHNR, CDR2 FQNEAQ (reference sequence). This CDR3 region has 13 residues. With 4 bases removed from V and 6 bases from J, the gap between germline ends came to 11 bases. The CDR3 spells CASSSSGADTQYF. CDR3 coding DNA: TGTGCCAGCAGCTCATCAGGGGCCGATACGCAGTATTTT.

This chain uses TRBV18 with TRBJ2-3; possibly TRBD2 for D (6 bases). The CDR3 covers 13 residues. Germline lookup yields CDR1 KGHSH and CDR2 LQKENI. V lost 2 bases and J lost 6, with 9 bases in between. The CDR3 DNA reads TGTGCCAGCTCACCAAGGAGGGCGGATACGCAGTATTTT. Protein: CASSPRRADTQYF.

This clone was detected only a few times. This chain uses TRBV7-9 with TRBJ1-2; tentative D call: TRBD1 (6 bases). The CDR3 covers 13 residues. Trimming stripped 5 bases from V and 2 bases from J, with 9 bases between. CDR1 is SEHNR, CDR2 FQNEAQ, per germline (reference sequence). CDR3 residues: CASSRTANYGYTF. The CDR3 DNA sequence: TGTGCCAGCAGCAGGACAGCCAACTATGGCTACACCTTC.

The J gene is TRBJ1-1, the V gene TRBV5-4; D is uncertain. Looked up from germline, CDR1 is SGHNT and CDR2 is YYREEE (reference sequence). Deletions cut 1 base from V and 1 base from J, with 14 bases between. The CDR3 totals 16 residues. CDR3 nucleotide sequence: TGTGCCAGCAGCTTGAGCGGCTCACCGGGGAACACTGAAGCTTTCTTT. This encodes CASSLSGSPGNTEAFF. Variable domain in full (rest from reference TRBV5-4 and TRBJ1-1): ETGVTQSPTHLIKTRGQQVTLRCSSQSGHNTVSWYQQALGQGPQFIFQYYREEENGRGNFPPRFSGLQFPNYSSELNVNALELDDSALYLCASSLSGSPGNTEAFFGQGTRLTVV.

A few counts support this clone. The genes are TRBV7-2 and TRBJ2-1; TRBD1 aligns across 8 bases. The CDR3 consists of 13 residues. Germline assignment: CDR1 SGHTA and CDR2 FQGNSA. J lost 15 bases, V lost 4 bases, and 11 bases had no gene match. This CDR3 is CASSSLGPRGRFF. In DNA form, the CDR3 reads TGTGCCAGCAGCTCCCTGGGACCCAGGGGGCGGTTCTTC.

This clone was seen a few times. The chain combines TRBV19 with TRBJ2-1, with 13 positions matching TRBD2. The ends lost 5 bases at V and 9 bases at J; junction bases unmatched: 7. The germline CDR1 and CDR2 sequences are LNHDA and SQIVND (reference sequence). The CDR3 length is 15 residues. Written as DNA, the CDR3 is TGTGCCAGTAGTCCTCGGACTAGCGGGAGATCTGAGCAGTTCTTC. Its protein is CASSPRTSGRSEQFF.

This rearrangement joins TRBV28 to TRBJ1-2; D remains unclear. Trimming cost V 2 bases and J 5 bases, with 6 bases left between them. CDR1 is MDHEN, CDR2 SYDVKM, per germline. This CDR3 spans 12 amino acids. The CDR3 DNA reads as TGTGCCAGCAGTTTAAATGCGTATGGCTACACCTTC. Encoded protein: CASSLNAYGYTF.

The genes are TRBV9 and TRBJ2-5; 10 nucleotides line up with TRBD1. This CDR3 comprises 18 residues. The germline V gene has CDR1 SGDLS and CDR2 YYNGEE. The ends lost 4 bases at V and 5 bases at J; junction bases unmatched: 17. Here the CDR3 reads CASSIRDRGSYLQETQYF. The CDR3 DNA is TGTGCCAGCAGCATTCGGGACAGGGGTAGCTACCTCCAGGAGACCCAGTACTTC. Looking up the rest from reference TRBV9 and TRBJ2-5 gives the full variable domain: DSGVTQTPKHLITATGQRVTLRCSPRSGDLSVYWYQQSLDQGLQFLIQYYNGEERAKGNILERFSAQQFPDLHSELNLSSLELGDSALYFCASSIRDRGSYLQETQYFGPGTRLLVL.

The chain joins TRBV18 to TRBJ1-1, with no clear D. The CDR3 is made up of 17 amino acids. Deletions cut 4 bases from V and 4 bases from J, with 22 bases between. CDR1 is KGHSH and CDR2 is LQKENI in the germline V gene. The CDR3 DNA sequence: TGTGCCAGCTCACGGGCCCCACGTGAGCCCCTGCTCACTGAAGCTTTCTTT. Translated, it gives CASSRAPREPLLTEAFF.